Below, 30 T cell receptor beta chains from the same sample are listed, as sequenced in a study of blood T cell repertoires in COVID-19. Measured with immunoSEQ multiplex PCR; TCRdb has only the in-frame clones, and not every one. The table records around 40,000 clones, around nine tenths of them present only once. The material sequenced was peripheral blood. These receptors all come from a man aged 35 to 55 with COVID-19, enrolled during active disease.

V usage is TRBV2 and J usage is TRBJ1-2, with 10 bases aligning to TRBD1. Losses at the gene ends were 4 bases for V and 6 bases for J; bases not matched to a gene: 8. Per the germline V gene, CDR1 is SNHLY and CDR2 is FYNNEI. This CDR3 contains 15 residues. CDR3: CASSVRQGALHGYTF. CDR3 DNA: TGTGCCAGCAGTGTTAGACAGGGGGCATTACATGGCTACACCTTC. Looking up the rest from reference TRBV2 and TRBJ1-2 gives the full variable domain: EPEVTQTPSHQVTQMGQEVILRCVPISNHLYFYWYRQILGQKVEFLVSFYNNEISEKSEIFDDQFSVERPDGSNFTLKIRSTKLEDSAMYFCASSVRQGALHGYTFGSGTRLTVV.

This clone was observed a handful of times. The CDR3 reads CASSLRQGWAMTF. In DNA form, the CDR3 reads TGTGCCAGCAGTTTAAGGCAGGGCTGGGCCATGACTTTC. V usage is TRBV27 and J usage is TRBJ2-6; D possibly corresponds to TRBD1 (5 bases). CDR1 is MNHEY, CDR2 SMNVEV, per germline (reference sequence). The CDR3 is 13 amino acids. The V end lost 2 bases, the J end lost 17 bases, and 16 bases lay between the germline ends.

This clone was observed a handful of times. The CDR3 DNA reads as TGCGCCAGCAGCCAAACGAACGGGTACGAGCAGTACTTC. Amino acids: CASSQTNGYEQYF. The chain recombines TRBV4-1 with TRBJ2-7; D remains unclear. V was clipped by 2 bases and J by 4 bases, with 9 bases between them. CDR1 is MGHRA and CDR2 is YSYEKL in the germline V gene. This CDR3 region has 13 residues.

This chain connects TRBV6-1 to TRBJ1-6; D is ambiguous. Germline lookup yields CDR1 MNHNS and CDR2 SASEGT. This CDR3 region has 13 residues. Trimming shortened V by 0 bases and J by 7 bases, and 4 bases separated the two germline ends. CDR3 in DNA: TGTGCCAGCAGTGAAGCGCAGAATTCACCCCTCCACTTT. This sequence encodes CASSEAQNSPLHF.

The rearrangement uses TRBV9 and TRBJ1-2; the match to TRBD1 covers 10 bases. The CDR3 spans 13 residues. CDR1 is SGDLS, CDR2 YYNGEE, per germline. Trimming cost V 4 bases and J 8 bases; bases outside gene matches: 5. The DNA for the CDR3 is TGTGCCAGCAGCAGACAGGGGGCATTAGGCTACACCTTC. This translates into CASSRQGALGYTF.

Here the CDR3 reads CASSLDGAGGLAEAFF. The CDR3 DNA reads as TGTGCCAGCAGCTTAGATGGGGCAGGGGGACTGGCTGAAGCTTTCTTT. The rearrangement joins TRBV11-3 to TRBJ1-1, with 7 bases aligning to TRBD1. Germline CDR1 is SGHNT and CDR2 is YENEEA. The V segment lost 0 bases and the J segment 6 bases; nucleotides outside the gene matches: 10. CDR3 length equals 16 residues. Filled out from reference TRBV11-3 and TRBJ1-1, the complete variable domain reads EAGVVQSPRYKIIEKKQPVAFWCNPISGHNTLYWYLQNLGQGPELLIRYENEEAVDDSQLPKDRFSAERLKGVDSTLKIQPAELGDSAVYLCASSLDGAGGLAEAFFGQGTRLTVV.

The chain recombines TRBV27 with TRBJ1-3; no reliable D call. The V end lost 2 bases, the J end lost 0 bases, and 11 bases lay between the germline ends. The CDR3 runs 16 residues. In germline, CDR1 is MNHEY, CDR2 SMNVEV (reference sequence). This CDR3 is CASSLSDPGSGNTIYF. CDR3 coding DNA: TGTGCCAGCAGTTTAAGTGACCCAGGCTCTGGAAACACCATATATTTT.

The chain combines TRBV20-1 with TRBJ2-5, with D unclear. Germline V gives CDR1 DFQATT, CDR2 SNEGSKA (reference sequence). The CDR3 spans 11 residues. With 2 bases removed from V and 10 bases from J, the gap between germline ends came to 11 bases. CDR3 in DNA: TGCAGTGCTAGATCAACCGGAGACCAGTACTTC. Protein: CSARSTGDQYF.

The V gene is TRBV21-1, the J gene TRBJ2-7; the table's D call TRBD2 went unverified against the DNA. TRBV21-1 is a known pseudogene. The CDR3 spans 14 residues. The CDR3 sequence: CASRSSGIIGEQYF. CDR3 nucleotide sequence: TGTGCCAGCAGAAGTAGCGGGATTATAGGCGAGCAGTACTTC.

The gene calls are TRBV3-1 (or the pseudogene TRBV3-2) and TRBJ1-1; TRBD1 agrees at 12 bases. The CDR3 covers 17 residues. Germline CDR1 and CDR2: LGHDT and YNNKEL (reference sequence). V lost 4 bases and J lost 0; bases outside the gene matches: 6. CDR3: CASSRGTGGVLNTEAFF. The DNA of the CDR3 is TGTGCCAGCAGCCGTGGGACAGGGGGCGTTCTGAACACTGAAGCTTTCTTT.

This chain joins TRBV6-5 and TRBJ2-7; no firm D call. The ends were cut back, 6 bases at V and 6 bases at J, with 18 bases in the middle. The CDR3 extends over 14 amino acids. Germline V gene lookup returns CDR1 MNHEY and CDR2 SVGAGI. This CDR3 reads CASRPIWAPIEQYF. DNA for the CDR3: TGTGCCAGCAGACCCATATGGGCCCCGATCGAGCAGTACTTC.

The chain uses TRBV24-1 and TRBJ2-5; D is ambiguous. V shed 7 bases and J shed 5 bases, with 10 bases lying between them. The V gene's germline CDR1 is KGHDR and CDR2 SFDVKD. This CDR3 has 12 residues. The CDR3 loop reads CATSTFGETQYF. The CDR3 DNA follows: TGTGCCACCAGCACCTTCGGGGAGACCCAGTACTTC.

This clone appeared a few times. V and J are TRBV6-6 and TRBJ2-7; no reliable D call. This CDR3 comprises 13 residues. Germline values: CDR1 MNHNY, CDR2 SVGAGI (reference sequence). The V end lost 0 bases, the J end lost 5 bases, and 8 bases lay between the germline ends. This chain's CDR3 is CASSYSMENEQYF. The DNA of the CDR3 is TGTGCCAGCAGTTACTCGATGGAGAACGAGCAGTACTTC.

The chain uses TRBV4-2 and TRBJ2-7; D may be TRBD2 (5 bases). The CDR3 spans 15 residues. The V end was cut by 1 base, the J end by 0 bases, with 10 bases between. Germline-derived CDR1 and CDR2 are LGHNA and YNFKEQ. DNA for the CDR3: TGTGCCAGCAGCCAAGCCAGCGACTACTCCTACGAGCAGTACTTC. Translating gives CASSQASDYSYEQYF.

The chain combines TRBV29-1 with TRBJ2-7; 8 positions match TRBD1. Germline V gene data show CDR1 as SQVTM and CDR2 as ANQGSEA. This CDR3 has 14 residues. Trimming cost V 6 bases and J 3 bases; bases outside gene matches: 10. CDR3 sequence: CSVVTGTGIYEQYF. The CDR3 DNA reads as TGCAGCGTAGTGACCGGGACAGGAATCTACGAGCAGTACTTC.

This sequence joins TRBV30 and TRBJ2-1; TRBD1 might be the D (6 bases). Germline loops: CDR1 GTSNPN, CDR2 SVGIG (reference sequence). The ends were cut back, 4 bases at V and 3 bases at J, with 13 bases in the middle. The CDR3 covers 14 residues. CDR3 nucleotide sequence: TGTGCCTGGACGAGGGGACAACTCTACAATGAGCAGTTCTTC. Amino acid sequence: CAWTRGQLYNEQFF.

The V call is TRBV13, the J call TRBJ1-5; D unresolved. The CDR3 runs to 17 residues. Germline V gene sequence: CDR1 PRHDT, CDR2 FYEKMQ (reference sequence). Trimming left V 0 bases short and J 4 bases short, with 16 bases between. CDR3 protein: CASSLGGGQDWNQPQHF. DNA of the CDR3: TGTGCCAGCAGCTTAGGAGGTGGCCAGGACTGGAATCAGCCCCAGCATTTT.

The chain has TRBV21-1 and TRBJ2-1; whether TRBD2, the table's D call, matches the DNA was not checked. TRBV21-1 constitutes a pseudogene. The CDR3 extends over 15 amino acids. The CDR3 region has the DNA TGTGCCAGCAGCAACGAAGCGGGTAGGGTGGGTAATAAGTTCTTC. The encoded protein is CASSNEAGRVGNKFF.

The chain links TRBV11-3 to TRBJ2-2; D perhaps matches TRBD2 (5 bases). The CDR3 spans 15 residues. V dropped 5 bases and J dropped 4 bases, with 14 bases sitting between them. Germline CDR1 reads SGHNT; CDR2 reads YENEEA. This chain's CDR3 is CASSPRRGSTGELFF. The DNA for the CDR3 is TGTGCCAGCAGCCCTCGTCGGGGTTCCACCGGGGAGCTGTTTTTT.

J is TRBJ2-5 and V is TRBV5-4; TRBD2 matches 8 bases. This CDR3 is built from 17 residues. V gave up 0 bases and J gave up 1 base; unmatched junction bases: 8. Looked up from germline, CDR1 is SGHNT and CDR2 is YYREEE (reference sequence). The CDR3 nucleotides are TGTGCCAGCAGCTTGGCCGGGGCTAGCGGGCCCCAAGAGACCCAGTACTTC. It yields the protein CASSLAGASGPQETQYF.

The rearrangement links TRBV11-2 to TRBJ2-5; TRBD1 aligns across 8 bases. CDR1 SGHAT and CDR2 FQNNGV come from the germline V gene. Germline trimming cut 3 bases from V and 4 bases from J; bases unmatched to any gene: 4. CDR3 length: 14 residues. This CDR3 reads CASSFGQGIETQYF. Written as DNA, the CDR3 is TGTGCCAGCAGCTTTGGACAGGGTATAGAGACCCAGTACTTC.

CDR3 sequence: CASSVWDSNSNQPQHF. CDR3 nucleotide sequence: TGTGCCAGCAGTGTCTGGGACAGCAATAGCAATCAGCCCCAGCATTTT. The chain links TRBV2 to TRBJ1-5; 7 bases fit TRBD1. The J segment lost 0 bases and the V segment lost 4 bases, leaving 6 bases of the junction unmatched. There are 16 residues in the CDR3. Per the germline V gene, CDR1 is SNHLY and CDR2 is FYNNEI. Together with reference TRBV2 and TRBJ1-5, the CDR3 gives the full variable domain: EPEVTQTPSHQVTQMGQEVILRCVPISNHLYFYWYRQILGQKVEFLVSFYNNEISEKSEIFDDQFSVERPDGSNFTLKIRSTKLEDSAMYFCASSVWDSNSNQPQHFGDGTRLSIL.

CDR3 region: CASSEGFGDQPQHF. CDR3 in DNA: TGTGCCAGCAGTGAAGGATTCGGAGATCAGCCCCAGCATTTT. The chain uses TRBV6-1 and TRBJ1-5, with no clear D. Trimming cost V 1 base and J 5 bases, with 9 bases left between them. CDR1 and CDR2 from the germline V gene are MNHNS and SASEGT. This CDR3 is built from 14 residues.

CDR3 protein: CASSPTSGGAYFF. The DNA of the CDR3 is TGTGCCAGCAGCCCGACTAGCGGGGGGGCATACTTCTTC. This chain connects TRBV2 to TRBJ2-1; TRBD2 matches at 14 bases. V lost 6 bases to trimming and J lost 16 bases; unmatched junction nucleotides: 8. The germline V gene has CDR1 SNHLY and CDR2 FYNNEI. This CDR3 comprises 13 residues.

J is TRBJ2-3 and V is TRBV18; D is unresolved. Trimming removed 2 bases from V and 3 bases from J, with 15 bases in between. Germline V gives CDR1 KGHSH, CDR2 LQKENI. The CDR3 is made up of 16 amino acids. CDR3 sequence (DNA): TGTGCCAGCTCACCAAGTCCTATTGTCGTAACAGATACGCAGTATTTT. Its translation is CASSPSPIVVTDTQYF.

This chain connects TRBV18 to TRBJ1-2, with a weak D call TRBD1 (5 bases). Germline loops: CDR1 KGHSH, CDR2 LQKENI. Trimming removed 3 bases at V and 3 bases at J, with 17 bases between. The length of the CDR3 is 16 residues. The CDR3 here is CASSPPRGGYYYGYTF. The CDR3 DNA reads TGTGCCAGCTCACCGCCTCGGGGGGGATATTACTATGGCTACACCTTC.

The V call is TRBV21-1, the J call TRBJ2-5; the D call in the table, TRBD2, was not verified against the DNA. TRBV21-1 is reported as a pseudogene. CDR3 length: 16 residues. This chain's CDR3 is CASSKVCERPQETQYF. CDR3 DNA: TGTGCCAGCAGCAAAGTTTGCGAGAGGCCCCAAGAGACCCAGTACTTC.

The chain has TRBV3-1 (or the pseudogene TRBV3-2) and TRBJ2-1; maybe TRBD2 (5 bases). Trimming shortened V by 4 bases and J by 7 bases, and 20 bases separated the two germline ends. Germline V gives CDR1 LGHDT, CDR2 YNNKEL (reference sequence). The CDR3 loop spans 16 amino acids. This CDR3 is CASSLSVSWERNEQFF. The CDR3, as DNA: TGTGCCAGCAGCCTATCGGTTAGCTGGGAGCGGAATGAGCAGTTCTTC.

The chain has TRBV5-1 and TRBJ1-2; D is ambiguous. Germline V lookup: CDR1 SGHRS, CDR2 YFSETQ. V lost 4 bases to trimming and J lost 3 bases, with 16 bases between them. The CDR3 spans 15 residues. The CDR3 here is CASSLGGNEDYGYTF. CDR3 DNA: TGCGCCAGCAGCCTCGGAGGGAATGAGGACTATGGCTACACCTTC.

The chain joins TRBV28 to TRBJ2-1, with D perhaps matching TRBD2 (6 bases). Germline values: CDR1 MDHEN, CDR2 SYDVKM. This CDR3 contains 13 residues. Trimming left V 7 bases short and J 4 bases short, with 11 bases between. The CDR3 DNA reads TGTGCCAGCATAACTAGCAAATACAATGAGCAGTTCTTC. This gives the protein CASITSKYNEQFF.